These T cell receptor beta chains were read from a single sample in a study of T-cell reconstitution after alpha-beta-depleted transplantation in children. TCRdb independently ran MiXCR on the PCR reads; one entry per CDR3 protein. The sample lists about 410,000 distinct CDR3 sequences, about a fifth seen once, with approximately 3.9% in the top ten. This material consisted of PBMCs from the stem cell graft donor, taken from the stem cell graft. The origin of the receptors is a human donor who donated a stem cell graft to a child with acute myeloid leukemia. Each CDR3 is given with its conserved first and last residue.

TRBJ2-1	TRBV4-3	CASSPNQQRPHKEQFF
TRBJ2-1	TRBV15	CATSGGTSVYNEQFF
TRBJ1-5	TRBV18	CASSRGQGANQPQHF
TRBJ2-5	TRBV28	CASSHGTGKRAQYF
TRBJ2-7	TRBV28	CASSTQTGTPREQYF
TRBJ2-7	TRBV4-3	CASSQDPSYYEQYF
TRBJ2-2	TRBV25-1	CASSERTGPTGELFF
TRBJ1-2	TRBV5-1	CASRPVADSGGYTF
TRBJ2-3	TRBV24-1	CATSETRQGLHTQYF
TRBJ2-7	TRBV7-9	CASSSGQGSEQYF
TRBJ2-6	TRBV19	CASSWQSSGANVLTF
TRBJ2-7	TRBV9	CASSPDPDRVREQYF
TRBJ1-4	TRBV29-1	CSVTTGGDGEKLFF
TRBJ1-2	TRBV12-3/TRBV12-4	CASSLGGNYGYTF
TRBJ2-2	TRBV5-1	CASSFVMDTGELFF
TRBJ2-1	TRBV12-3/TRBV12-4	CASSSRTEAYNEQFF